This TCR beta chain stems from a study of blood T cells in healthy people across ages. Study-wide points: Long-lived donors exceeded aged donors in naive CD4+ cells and diversity.

The authors ran a second PCR of about 6 to 11 cycles using a sample-barcoded 5' primer and a J-beta primer mix. A single record per CDR3 protein comes from TCRdb applying MiXCR to the 5' RACE reads. The table shows roughly 1 million distinct CDR3 sequences, with roughly a quarter occurring only once. The sample holds a few counts of this clonotype. Its antigen is currently unknown. The germline V gene has CDR1 DFQATT and CDR2 SNEGSKA (reference sequence). This CDR3 has 12 residues. V was pared by 0 bases and J by 9 bases, with 9 bases between. These data also featured in a second study, about T cells of mothers and their children. As reported in that work: Each donor was one of three healthy Caucasian mothers or one of their six children. In each mother, TCR beta CDR3 reads exceeded 10 million; in each child, they numbered 3 million to 3.5 million.

V and J are TRBV20-1 and TRBJ2-1; D remains unclear. The source is a girl between 2 and 10 years old in good health. What was sequenced was blood. The CDR3 is CSARDNGLEQFF. Written as DNA, the CDR3 is TGCAGTGCTAGAGATAACGGCCTTGAGCAGTTCTTC.